The following is a T cell receptor beta chain sequence with its context. Its antigen is unknown. The data originate from a study of T-cell memory formation after mild COVID-19. Study background: There were largely donor-specific TCR clusters. Findings and caveats of the study: Clones that got smaller from day 15 to 85 had even CD4/CD8, while clones growing later tipped toward CD4+. Chiefly within CM and EM were the contracting CD4+ clones; CD8+ ones were within EMRA. Within pre-infection memory, some responding clones were found, suggesting cross-reactive memory joined.

From the 5' RACE reads, TCRdb called clonotypes with MiXCR, one entry per CDR3 protein. The sample has roughly 300,000 distinct CDR3 sequences; 15% to 20% are singletons. The CDR3 runs 14 residues. Germline V lookup: CDR1 SGHDN, CDR2 FVKESK. V dropped 6 bases and J dropped 4; count of bases not matched to a gene: 7. The TCR was taken from a man aged 18 to 30 who had mild COVID-19 (a few samples of this study predate the infection). Cell type and time point are not known. The sequenced sample was PBMCs or a T cell subset sorted from them (not recorded which). The genes are TRBV14 and TRBJ2-5, with 8 bases identical to TRBD1. Written as DNA, the CDR3 is TGTGCCAGCAGTCAATGGACAGGGACAGAGACCCAGTACTTC. Protein: CASSQWTGTETQYF.